The 10 T cell receptor beta chains in this list originate from one sample, sequenced in a study of response to subunit inactivated influenza vaccine. TCRdb re-called the RT-PCR reads through MiXCR, storing one row per CDR3 protein. The sample lists almost 600,000 distinct CDR3 sequences, 14% occurring once. This sample comprised PBMCs from blood, obtained 11 to 12 days after vaccination. The receptors were sampled from a man in his fifties or sixties who received an inactivated influenza vaccine.

This chain connects TRBV28 to TRBJ2-7; maybe TRBD1 (6 bases). Trimming left V 10 bases short and J 3 bases short, with 22 bases between. The CDR3 contains 15 residues. Germline V gives CDR1 MDHEN, CDR2 SYDVKM. The CDR3 bases are TGTGCCATTACGTTCCGGGACACTCGGTTCTACGAGCAGTACTTC. Residues: CAITFRDTRFYEQYF.

The chain has TRBV6-2 or TRBV6-3 and TRBJ1-5; D gene ambiguous. Germline CDR1 and CDR2: MNHEY and SVGEGT. V was pared by 3 bases and J by 6 bases, with 6 bases between. The CDR3 consists of 12 residues. CDR3 DNA sequence: TGTGCCAGCAGTTATTTCGCTCAGCCCCAGCATTTT. Amino acids: CASSYFAQPQHF.

At least ten counts were recorded for this clonotype. V gene TRBV11-2 combines with J gene TRBJ1-6; no clear D gene. CDR1 and CDR2 from the germline V gene are SGHAT and FQNNGV. CDR3 length: 13 amino acids. Deletions cut 2 bases from V and 9 bases from J, with 8 bases between. The CDR3 DNA follows: TGTGCCAGCAGCTTACACAGCCTTTCACCCCTCCACTTT. Amino acid sequence: CASSLHSLSPLHF.

About this clonotype: A much larger clone lies a single base off, so this may be a read error. The chain couples TRBV4-1 to TRBJ2-1, with 7 nucleotides matching TRBD1. The CDR3 extends over 15 amino acids. Germline CDR1 reads MGHRA; CDR2 reads YSYEKL. CDR3 DNA sequence: TGCGCCAGCAGCAAAGACAGGGTTTTCTACAATGAGCAGTGCTTC. Its translation: CASSKDRVFYNEQCF.

The chain couples TRBV7-9 to TRBJ2-2; no definite D call. Germline V gene sequence: CDR1 SEHNR, CDR2 FQNEAQ (reference sequence). V lost 3 bases and J 0 bases, leaving 11 bases between the germline ends. The CDR3 spans 16 residues. The CDR3 region is CASSLMGFANTGELFF. The CDR3 region has the DNA TGTGCCAGCAGCTTGATGGGATTCGCGAACACCGGGGAGCTGTTTTTT. Looking up the rest from reference TRBV7-9 and TRBJ2-2 gives the full variable domain: DTGVSQNPRHKITKRGQNVTFRCDPISEHNRLYWYRQTLGQGPEFLTYFQNEAQLEKSRLLSDRFSAERPKGSFSTLEIQRTEQGDSAMYLCASSLMGFANTGELFFGEGSRLTVL.

This clonotype showed up just a few times. This sequence joins TRBV20-1 and TRBJ2-7, with D possibly TRBD2 on 6 matching bases. V gave up 1 base and J gave up 6 bases, with 16 bases separating them. CDR3 length equals 14 residues. Germline loops: CDR1 DFQATT, CDR2 SNEGSKA (reference sequence). The CDR3 loop reads CSARGAGEEGEQYF. CDR3 DNA sequence: TGCAGTGCTAGAGGTGCAGGCGAGGAGGGCGAGCAGTACTTC.

This chain uses TRBV20-1 with TRBJ1-1, with D hard to call. V was pared by 5 bases and J by 7 bases, with 17 bases between. This CDR3 region has 13 residues. Per the germline V gene, CDR1 is DFQATT and CDR2 is SNEGSKA (reference sequence). In nucleotides, the CDR3 is TGCAGTGCTCCGTTTCAGTACACCGGTGAAGCTTTCTTT. This gives the protein CSAPFQYTGEAFF.

Comment on this clonotype: One junction end does not reproduce the germline sequence, and a read error may be involved. The chain is built from TRBV7-2 and TRBJ1-1, with D uncertain. The CDR3 spans 13 residues. Looked up from germline, CDR1 is SGHTA and CDR2 is FQGNSA. The chain's CDR3 is CASSWVMNTESFF. The CDR3 coding sequence is TGTGCCAGCAGCTGGGTCATGAACACTGAATCTTTCTTT. Combining the CDR3 with reference TRBV7-2 and TRBJ1-1 gives the whole variable domain GAGVSQSPSNKVTEKGKDVELRCDPISGHTALYWYRQSLGQGLEFLIYFQGNSAPDKSGLPSDRFSAERTGGSVSTLTIQRTQQEDSAVYLCASSWVMNTESFFGQGTRLTVV.

This clonotype was counted a few times. The V call is TRBV20-1, the J call TRBJ1-2; 7 bases map to TRBD1. CDR3 length: 12 amino acids. Per the germline V gene, CDR1 is DFQATT and CDR2 is SNEGSKA (reference sequence). DNA of the CDR3: TGCGTAATAGGGGGCCATAGCTATGGCTACACCTTC. Protein product: CVIGGHSYGYTF.

V and J are TRBV14 and TRBJ2-7, with TRBD1 as a possible D gene (6 bases). The CDR3 contains 14 residues. V was clipped by 4 bases and J by 1 base, with 11 bases between them. Germline CDR1 SGHDN, CDR2 FVKESK. For the CDR3, the DNA is TGTGCCAGCAGCCTTTACAGGGATTCCTACGAGCAGTACTTC. It yields the protein CASSLYRDSYEQYF.